The rows below give T cell receptor beta chains drawn from one sample of a study of monozygotic twins with inflammatory bowel disease. Reanalyzing the 5' RACE reads, TCRdb keeps one entry per CDR3 protein, without DNA. The table gives approximately 330,000 distinct CDR3 sequences; the top ten clones make up roughly 2% of it. Specimen: blood. These receptors came from a human donor with ulcerative colitis or Crohn's disease, or a healthy co-twin of an affected twin (not recorded which). Both conserved end residues are part of each CDR3.

TRBV9,TRBJ1-5,CASSVGSNQPQHF
TRBV2,TRBJ2-1,CASTTGTRLDEQFF
TRBV29-1,TRBJ1-2,CSVELDTYGYTF
TRBV28,TRBJ2-7,CASSRLGVPSYEQYF
TRBV20-1,TRBJ2-7,CSARARLAAYEQYF
TRBV6-2/TRBV6-3,TRBJ2-2,CASRHWNTGELFF
TRBV7-2,TRBJ2-7,CASSFDRYSYEQYF
TRBV5-5,TRBJ2-5,CASSFRSGEAQYF
TRBV5-6,TRBJ2-7,CASSPSGFGPHTYEQYF
TRBV5-1,TRBJ2-7,CASRAAYEQYF
TRBV20-1,TRBJ1-2,CSARAGVYGYTF
TRBV29-1,TRBJ2-5,CSVDASGRETQYF
TRBV5-1,TRBJ1-1,CASSKDGGPGTEAFF
TRBV6-2/TRBV6-3,TRBJ2-5,CASSYGGEDGLETQYF
TRBV18,TRBJ1-1,CASSPPAQPTEAFF
TRBV10-3,TRBJ1-5,CAISEDRGTPRHF
TRBV28,TRBJ2-7,CASSFQPRSGRSYEQYF
TRBV10-3,TRBJ2-1,CAINPGTEYNEQFF
TRBV20-1,TRBJ1-2,CRMGQGANYGYTF
TRBV7-9,TRBJ1-1,CASSTLGTGNTEAFF
TRBV20-1,TRBJ1-3,CSAPSSSGNTIYF
TRBV12-3/TRBV12-4,TRBJ1-5,CASSSTRGQGFGNQPQHF
TRBV20-1,TRBJ2-2,CSASPRINTGELFF
TRBV6-5,TRBJ2-7,CASSPTTGLEQYF
TRBV18,TRBJ2-3,CASSPPGQRGGTDTQYF
TRBV7-8,TRBJ2-2,CASSSSVGTGELFF